A selection of T cell receptor beta chains follows, all from one sample in a study of T cell responses to AZD1222 COVID-19 vaccine. Assay used: immunoSEQ multiplex PCR; TCRdb lists only in-frame clones, some missing. The sample shows about 140,000 clones, about nine tenths of them seen only once. Source: peripheral blood, taken on day 0 of AZD1222 vaccination. The source is an adult in good health. CDR3s include the opening cysteine and the closing phenylalanine or tryptophan. The order of the fields is V gene, D gene, clone size, J gene, CDR3 DNA, CDR3 protein. A D gene is named only where the DNA matches it firmly. The size of a clone is reported for some rows only, either as once, few or many, or as a class for expanded clones.

>TRBV30|NA|NA|TRBJ1-3
TGTGCCTGGATGGTTGGGGCCGGGACTACGATATATTTT
CAWMVGAGTTIYF
>TRBV30|NA|NA|TRBJ2-2
TGTGCCTGGAGAGCGTTGAAAATTCCGAACACCGGGGAGCTGTTTTTT
CAWRALKIPNTGELFF
>TRBV7-2|NA|once|TRBJ2-1
TGTGCCAGCAGCTTGGGGTTCTTCTACAATGAGCAGTTCTTC
CASSLGFFYNEQFF
>TRBV11-2|NA|NA|TRBJ2-7
TGTGCCAGCAGCTTATACTGGGGAACTGAGCAGTACTTC
CASSLYWGTEQYF
>TRBV27|NA|NA|TRBJ2-7
TGTGCCAGCAGGTCGACAGGTCTCTACGAGCAGTACTTC
CASRSTGLYEQYF
>TRBV7-2|NA|NA|TRBJ2-3
TGTGCCAGCAGCTCCCCGGCGGGGGCGGGAGTTGGCGATACGCAGTATTTT
CASSSPAGAGVGDTQYF
>TRBV11-2|NA|NA|TRBJ1-2
TGTGCCAGCAGCTTAGAACTGAATGGATATGGCTACACCTTC
CASSLELNGYGYTF
>TRBV13|TRBD2|once|TRBJ2-2
TGTGCCAGCAGCTCCCACCTCGTCGCGGCTAGCGGGAGGACGAACACCGGGGAGCTGTTTTTT
CASSSHLVAASGRTNTGELFF
>TRBV6-6|NA|once|TRBJ1-4
TGTGCCAGCAGCGTACAGGGAAGTGATAAAGAAAAACTGTTTTTT
CASSVQGSDKEKLFF
>TRBV27|TRBD1|NA|TRBJ1-2
TGTGCCAGCAGTTACAGGGGGCTCTATGGCTACACCTTC
CASSYRGLYGYTF
>TRBV7-9|TRBD1|NA|TRBJ2-5
TGTGCCAGCAGCCAGGGGACAGGCCGGGAGACCCAGTACTTC
CASSQGTGRETQYF
>TRBV18|NA|NA|TRBJ1-2
TGTGCCAGCTCACCACAAGCCCAGGGATCGGGCTATGGCTACACCTTC
CASSPQAQGSGYGYTF
>TRBV19|TRBD2|NA|TRBJ2-1
TGTGCCAGTACCACCTTCGGGGGGAGCTCCTACAATGAGCAGTTCTTC
CASTTFGGSSYNEQFF
>TRBV4-2|NA|NA|TRBJ1-6
TGTGCCAGCAGCCAAGACCCCGAAAGGACAGCGAATTCACCCCTCCACTTT
CASSQDPERTANSPLHF
>TRBV29-1|TRBD1|few|TRBJ1-2
TGCAGCGTTGACGGTATGGCAGGGGGCTTCTATGGCTACACCTTC
CSVDGMAGGFYGYTF
>TRBV15|NA|NA|TRBJ1-1
TGTGCCACCAGCAGAGATGGCAGGGAGAACACTGAAGCTTTCTTT
CATSRDGRENTEAFF
>TRBV30|TRBD1|NA|TRBJ2-2
TGTGCCTGGGGGACAGGGCTGAGCACCGGGGAGCTGTTTTTT
CAWGTGLSTGELFF
>TRBV18|NA|NA|TRBJ1-2
TGTGCCAGCTCACCCCGGGGGGATTCCGGGGGCTACACCTTC
CASSPRGDSGGYTF
>TRBV5-1|TRBD2|NA|TRBJ2-2
TGCGCCCGCAGCTTGGACGGCGGGGGGGCCTTTGGGACCGGGGAGCTGTTTTTT
CARSLDGGGAFGTGELFF
>TRBV18|TRBD1|NA|TRBJ2-1
TGTGCCAGCTCACTGGAGCAGGGGGCCTACAATGAGCAGTTCTTC
CASSLEQGAYNEQFF
>TRBV5-8|NA|NA|TRBJ2-5
TGTGCCAGCAGCCCGGACGGGATCAACGAAGAGACCCAGTACTTC
CASSPDGINEETQYF
>TRBV18|NA|NA|TRBJ2-1
TGTGCCAGCTCACCCGGACGGCGAGAGTGGAATGAGCAGTTCTTC
CASSPGRREWNEQFF
>TRBV5-1|NA|NA|TRBJ2-2
TGCGCCAGCAGTTCCAGACGGGGAGCCGAGAACACCGGGGAGCTGTTTTTT
CASSSRRGAENTGELFF
>TRBV28|TRBD1|NA|TRBJ1-4
TGTGCCAGCAGTGGGACAGGGCATGAAAAACTGTTTTTT
CASSGTGHEKLFF
>TRBV6-4|TRBD2|NA|TRBJ2-1
TGTGCCAGCAGTGAGGCTTCCGGGACTAGCTTGCTCTTC
CASSEASGTSLLF
>TRBV30|TRBD1|NA|TRBJ1-2
TGTGCCTGGAGTGAAGGGACAGGGGGGAACTATGGCTACACCTTC
CAWSEGTGGNYGYTF
>TRBV27|NA|NA|TRBJ2-7
TGTGCCAGCAGCCCGATAACCGGGGGGCGGGAGCAGTACTTC
CASSPITGGREQYF
>TRBV7-3|TRBD1|NA|TRBJ2-1
TGTGCCAGCAGCTTATACGGGACAGGGAGCAATGAGCAGTTCTTC
CASSLYGTGSNEQFF